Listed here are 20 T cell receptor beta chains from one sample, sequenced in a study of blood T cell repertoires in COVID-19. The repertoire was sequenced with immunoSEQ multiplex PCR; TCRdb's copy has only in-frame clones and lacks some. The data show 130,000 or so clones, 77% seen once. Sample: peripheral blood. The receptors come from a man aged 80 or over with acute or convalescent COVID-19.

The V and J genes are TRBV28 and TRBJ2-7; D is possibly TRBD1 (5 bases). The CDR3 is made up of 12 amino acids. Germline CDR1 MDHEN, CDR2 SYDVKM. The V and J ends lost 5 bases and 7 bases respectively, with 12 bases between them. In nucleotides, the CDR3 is TGTGCCAGCAGTCTGACAACAGGTGAGCAGTACTTC. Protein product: CASSLTTGEQYF.

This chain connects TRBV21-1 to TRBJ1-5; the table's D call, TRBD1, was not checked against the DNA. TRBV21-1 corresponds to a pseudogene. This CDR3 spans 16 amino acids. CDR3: CASSKATGPRHQPQHF. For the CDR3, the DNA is TGTGCCAGCAGCAAAGCAACAGGGCCCAGACATCAGCCCCAGCATTTT.

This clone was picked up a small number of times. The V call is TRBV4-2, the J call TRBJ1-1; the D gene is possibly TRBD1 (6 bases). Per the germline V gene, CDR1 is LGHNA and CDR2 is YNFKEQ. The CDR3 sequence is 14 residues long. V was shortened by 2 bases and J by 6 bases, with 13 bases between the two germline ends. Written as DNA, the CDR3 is TGTGCCAGCAGCCAACAGGGGTCACCCTCTGAAGCTTTCTTT. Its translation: CASSQQGSPSEAFF.

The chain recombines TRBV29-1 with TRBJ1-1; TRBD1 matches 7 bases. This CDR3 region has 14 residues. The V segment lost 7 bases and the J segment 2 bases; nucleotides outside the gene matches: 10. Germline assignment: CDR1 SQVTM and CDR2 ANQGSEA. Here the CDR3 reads CSAGRDSHNTEAFF. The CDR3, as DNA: TGCAGCGCCGGGCGGGACAGCCATAACACTGAAGCTTTCTTT.

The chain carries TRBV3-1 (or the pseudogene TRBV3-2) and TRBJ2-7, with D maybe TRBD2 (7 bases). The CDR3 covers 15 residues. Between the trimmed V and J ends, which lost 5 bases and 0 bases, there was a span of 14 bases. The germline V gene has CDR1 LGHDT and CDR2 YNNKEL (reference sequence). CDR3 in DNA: TGTGCCAGCAGCTTTGGGAGGGGGATCTCCTACGAGCAGTACTTC. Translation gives CASSFGRGISYEQYF.

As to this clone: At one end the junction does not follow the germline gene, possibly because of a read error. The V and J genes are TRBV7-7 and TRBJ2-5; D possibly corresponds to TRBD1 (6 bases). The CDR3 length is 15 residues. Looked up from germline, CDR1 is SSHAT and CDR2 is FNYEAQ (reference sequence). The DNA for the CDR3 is TGTGCTAGCAGCTTAGATGGACAGCTACAAGAGACCCAGTACTTC. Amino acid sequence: CASSLDGQLQETQYF.

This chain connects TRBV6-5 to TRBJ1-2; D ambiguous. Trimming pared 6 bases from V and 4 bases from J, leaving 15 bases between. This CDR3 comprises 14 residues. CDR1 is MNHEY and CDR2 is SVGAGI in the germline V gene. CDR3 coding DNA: TGTGCCAGCAGCTCTGGAGGGCTGATCTATGGCTACACCTTC. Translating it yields CASSSGGLIYGYTF.

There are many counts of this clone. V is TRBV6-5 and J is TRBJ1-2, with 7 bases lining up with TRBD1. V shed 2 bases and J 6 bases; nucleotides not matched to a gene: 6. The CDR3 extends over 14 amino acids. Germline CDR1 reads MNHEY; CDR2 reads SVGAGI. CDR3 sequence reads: CASSYRRGRDGYTF. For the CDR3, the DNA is TGTGCCAGCAGTTACCGCAGGGGGAGAGATGGCTACACCTTC.

This CDR3 reads CASSYAGLVNEQYF. CDR3 nucleotide sequence: TGTGCCAGCAGTTACGCGGGACTAGTTAACGAGCAGTACTTC. V usage is TRBV6-6 and J usage is TRBJ2-7; 8 bases fit TRBD2. This CDR3 is 14 amino acids long. From germline, CDR1 is MNHNY and CDR2 SVGAGI (reference sequence). Trimming cost V 2 bases and J 5 bases; bases outside gene matches: 5.

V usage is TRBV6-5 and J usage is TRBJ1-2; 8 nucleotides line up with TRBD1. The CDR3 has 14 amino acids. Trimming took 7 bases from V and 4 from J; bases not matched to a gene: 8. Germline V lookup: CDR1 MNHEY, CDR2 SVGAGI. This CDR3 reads CASTRQGAGYGYTF. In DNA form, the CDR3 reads TGTGCCAGCACCAGGCAGGGGGCCGGCTATGGCTACACCTTC.

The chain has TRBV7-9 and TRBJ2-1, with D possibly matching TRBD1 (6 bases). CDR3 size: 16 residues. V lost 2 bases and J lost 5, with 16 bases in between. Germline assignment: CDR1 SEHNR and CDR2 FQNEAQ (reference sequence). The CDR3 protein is CASSLWGTPWDNEQFF. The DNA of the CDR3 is TGTGCCAGCAGCTTATGGGGGACACCCTGGGACAATGAGCAGTTCTTC.

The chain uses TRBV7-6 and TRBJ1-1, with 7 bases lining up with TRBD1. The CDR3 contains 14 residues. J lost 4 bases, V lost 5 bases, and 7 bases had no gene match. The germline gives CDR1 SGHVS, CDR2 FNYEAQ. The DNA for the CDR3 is TGTGCCAGCAGCGCGACAGGGAAGTCCACTGAAGCTTTCTTT. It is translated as CASSATGKSTEAFF.

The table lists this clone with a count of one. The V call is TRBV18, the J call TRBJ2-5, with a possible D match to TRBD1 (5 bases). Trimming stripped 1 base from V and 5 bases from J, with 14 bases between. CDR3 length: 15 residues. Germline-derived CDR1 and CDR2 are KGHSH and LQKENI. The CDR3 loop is CASSPRQSQGETQYF. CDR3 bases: TGTGCCAGCTCACCACGCCAGTCCCAGGGCGAGACCCAGTACTTC.

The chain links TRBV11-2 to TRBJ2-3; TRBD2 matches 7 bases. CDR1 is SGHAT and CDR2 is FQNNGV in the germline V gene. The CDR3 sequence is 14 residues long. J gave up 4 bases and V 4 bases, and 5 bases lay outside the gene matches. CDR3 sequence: CASSSGGPADTQYF. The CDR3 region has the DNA TGTGCCAGCAGCTCGGGGGGTCCGGCAGATACGCAGTATTTT. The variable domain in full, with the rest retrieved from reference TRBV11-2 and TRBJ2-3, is EAGVAQSPRYKIIEKRQSVAFWCNPISGHATLYWYQQILGQGPKLLIQFQNNGVVDDSQLPKDRFSAERLKGVDSTLKIQPAKLEDSAVYLCASSSGGPADTQYFGPGTRLTVL.

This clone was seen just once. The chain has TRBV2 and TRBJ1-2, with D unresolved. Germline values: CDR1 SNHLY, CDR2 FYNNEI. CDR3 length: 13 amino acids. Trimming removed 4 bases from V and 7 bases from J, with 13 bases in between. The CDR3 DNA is TGTGCCAGCAGTGTGGGCAGAATACGTGGCTACACCTTC. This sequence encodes CASSVGRIRGYTF.

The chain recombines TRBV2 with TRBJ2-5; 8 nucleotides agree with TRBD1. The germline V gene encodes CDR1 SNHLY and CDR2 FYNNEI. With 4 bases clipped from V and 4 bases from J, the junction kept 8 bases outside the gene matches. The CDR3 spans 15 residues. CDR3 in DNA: TGTGCCAGCAGTGGGACAGGGAGGAGGCGAGAGACCCAGTACTTC. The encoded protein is CASSGTGRRRETQYF.

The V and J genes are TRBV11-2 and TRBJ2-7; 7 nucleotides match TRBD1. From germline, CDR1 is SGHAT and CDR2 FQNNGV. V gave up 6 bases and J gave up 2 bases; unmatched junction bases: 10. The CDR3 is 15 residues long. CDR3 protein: CASSRDRGQAYEQYF. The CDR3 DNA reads TGTGCCAGCAGTCGAGACCGAGGACAGGCCTACGAGCAGTACTTC.

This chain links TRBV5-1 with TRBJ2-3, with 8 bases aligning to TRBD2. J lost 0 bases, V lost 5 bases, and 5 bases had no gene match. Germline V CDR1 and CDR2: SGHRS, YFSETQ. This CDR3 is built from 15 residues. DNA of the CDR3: TGCGCCAGCAGGCCGGGGGGGACTAGCACAGATACGCAGTATTTT. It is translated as CASRPGGTSTDTQYF.

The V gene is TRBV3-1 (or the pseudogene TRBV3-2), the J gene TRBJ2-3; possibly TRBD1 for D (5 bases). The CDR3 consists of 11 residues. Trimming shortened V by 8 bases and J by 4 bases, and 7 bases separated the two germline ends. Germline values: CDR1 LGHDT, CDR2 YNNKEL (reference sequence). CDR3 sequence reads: CASGAPDTQYF. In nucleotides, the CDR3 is TGTGCCAGCGGGGCCCCAGATACGCAGTATTTT.

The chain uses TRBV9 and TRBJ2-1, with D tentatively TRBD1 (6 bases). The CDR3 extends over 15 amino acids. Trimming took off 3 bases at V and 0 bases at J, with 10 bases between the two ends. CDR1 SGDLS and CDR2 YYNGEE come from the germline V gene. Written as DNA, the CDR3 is TGTGCCAGCAGCGCGCAGGGGCCCTCCTACAATGAGCAGTTCTTC. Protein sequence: CASSAQGPSYNEQFF.